The clone carrying this T cell receptor beta chain was observed a handful of times. Its antigen is not identified. These data come from a study of regulatory T cells in long-lasting Graves disease. On the study more broadly: Over 5 years on antithyroid drugs plus positive TSH receptor antibodies marked Graves' disease as persistent. Points from the study as a whole: Few sampled subjects may have lowered accuracy.

Indicated time point: persistent/refractory GD, antithyroid drugs over 5 years with positive TRAb. Construction of the TCR library relied on RNA isolated from PBMCs. Into tubes containing EDTA, approximately 8.5 milliliters of peripheral blood were drawn. Looked up from germline, CDR1 is MNHNS and CDR2 is SASEGT. The CDR3 contains 15 residues. Trimming removed 7 bases at V and 8 bases at J, with 23 bases between. HTBI primers from iRepertoire and Arm-PCR of CDR3 regions yielded the TCR beta libraries. A single record per CDR3 protein comes from TCRdb applying MiXCR to the multiplex PCR reads. The sample yields some 470,000 distinct CDR3 sequences, 20% to 25% seen once.

The chain links TRBV6-1 to TRBJ1-1, with a possible D match to TRBD1 (5 bases). This clonotype was obtained from a female donor with Graves disease. The material was peripheral blood mononuclear cells (PBMCs), obtained when the disease was refractory, from a patient treated with antithyroid drugs. The CDR3 region is CASNNILMWGPEAFF. The DNA of the CDR3 is TGTGCCAGCAACAACATCCTCATGTGGGGCCCAGAAGCTTTCTTT.